The 18 T cell receptor beta chains presented below share a single source sample, sequenced in a study of T cell responses to AZD1222 COVID-19 vaccine. Data came from immunoSEQ multiplex PCR; TCRdb stores just in-frame clones and leaves some out. Seen here are 150,000 or so clones, nearly 95% observed once, and the top ten hold 5% to 6.5%. The source material was peripheral blood, sampled on day 0 of AZD1222 vaccination. The receptor source for this set is an adult in good health.

The J gene is TRBJ2-7, the V gene TRBV12-3 or TRBV12-4; D assignment may be TRBD1 or TRBD2 (5 bases each). CDR3 size: 13 residues. V gave up 8 bases and J gave up 2 bases, with 13 bases separating them. CDR3 sequence reads: CASATGTAYEQYF. For the CDR3, the DNA is TGTGCCAGCGCAACCGGGACCGCCTACGAGCAGTACTTC.

This chain uses TRBV11-3 with TRBJ2-1, with TRBD1 matching 9 bases. This CDR3 spans 13 amino acids. In germline, CDR1 is SGHNT, CDR2 YENEEA. V dropped 5 bases and J dropped 5; count of bases not matched to a gene: 1. CDR3 DNA sequence: TGTGCCAGCAGCCGGGACAGGGACAATGAGCAGTTCTTC. The encoded protein is CASSRDRDNEQFF. Together with reference TRBV11-3 and TRBJ2-1, the CDR3 gives the full variable domain: EAGVVQSPRYKIIEKKQPVAFWCNPISGHNTLYWYLQNLGQGPELLIRYENEEAVDDSQLPKDRFSAERLKGVDSTLKIQPAELGDSAVYLCASSRDRDNEQFFGPGTRLTVL.

This clone was observed a single time. The chain links TRBV4-1 to TRBJ2-4; TRBD2 is a possible D gene (5 bases). The V gene's germline CDR1 is MGHRA and CDR2 YSYEKL. V dropped 1 base and J dropped 6 bases, with 10 bases sitting between them. The CDR3 spans 14 residues. CDR3 sequence (DNA): TGCGCCAGCAGCCAAGGGGTCCGGGGAAACATTCAGTACTTC. Residues: CASSQGVRGNIQYF.

The chain combines TRBV28 with TRBJ2-5; D gene ambiguous. This CDR3 has 13 amino acids. Germline CDR1 is MDHEN and CDR2 is SYDVKM. V was trimmed by 11 bases and J by 4 bases, leaving 17 bases between them. The CDR3 DNA follows: TGTGCCTCCTGGACCCGTGTGATAGAGACCCAGTACTTC. Amino acids: CASWTRVIETQYF.

This chain uses TRBV7-6 with TRBJ2-2; TRBD1 or TRBD2 may be the D gene (6 bases each). The V gene's germline CDR1 is SGHVS and CDR2 FNYEAQ. V was trimmed by 0 bases and J by 4 bases, leaving 12 bases between them. The CDR3 is 16 amino acids. In DNA form, the CDR3 reads TGTGCCAGCAGCTTAGCGTCGGGGGCCGGCACCGGGGAGCTGTTTTTT. This gives the protein CASSLASGAGTGELFF.

The chain carries TRBV3-1 (or the pseudogene TRBV3-2) and TRBJ2-7, with 10 nucleotides matching TRBD2. Germline CDR1 is LGHDT and CDR2 is YNNKEL (reference sequence). The CDR3 is 14 amino acids. V gave up 4 bases and J gave up 3 bases; unmatched junction bases: 3. In DNA form, the CDR3 reads TGTGCCAGCAGCCCTAGCGGGAGTATCTACGAGCAGTACTTC. Translating it yields CASSPSGSIYEQYF.

This CDR3 reads CASSWRLAAYNEQFF. The CDR3 coding sequence is TGTGCCAGCAGTTGGCGACTAGCGGCCTACAATGAGCAGTTCTTC. The chain is built from TRBV6-5 and TRBJ2-1; the match to TRBD2 covers 9 bases. The V gene's germline CDR1 is MNHEY and CDR2 SVGAGI. V lost 4 bases, J lost 2 bases, and 3 bases stayed unmatched. The CDR3 totals 15 residues.

J is TRBJ2-1 and V is TRBV5-8, with D unclear. The CDR3 contains 13 residues. V lost 0 bases and J lost 4, with 5 bases in between. Germline CDR1 reads SGHTS; CDR2 reads YDEGEE. CDR3 amino acids: CASSLERYNEQFF. CDR3 in DNA: TGTGCCAGCAGCTTGGAAAGGTACAATGAGCAGTTCTTC.

The genes are TRBV28 and TRBJ1-2; D is undetermined. Per germline, CDR1 MDHEN and CDR2 SYDVKM. V was pared by 6 bases and J by 4 bases, with 15 bases between. The CDR3 is 14 amino acids. The CDR3 is CASSTGDKGYGYTF. The DNA of the CDR3 is TGTGCCAGCAGCACGGGAGATAAAGGCTATGGCTACACCTTC.

This chain connects TRBV5-1 to TRBJ2-1; D unclear. The CDR3 covers 13 residues. The ends were cut back, 1 base at V and 5 bases at J, with 7 bases in the middle. The germline gives CDR1 SGHRS, CDR2 YFSETQ. This CDR3 reads CASSLMFDNEQFF. The CDR3 nucleotides are TGCGCCAGCAGCTTGATGTTCGACAATGAGCAGTTCTTC.

V gene TRBV12-3 or TRBV12-4 combines with J gene TRBJ1-2; D gene ambiguous. The CDR3 contains 13 residues. Between the trimmed V and J ends, which lost 7 bases and 4 bases, there was a span of 13 bases. CDR3 in amino acids: CASTPGPLYGYTF. The CDR3 DNA reads TGTGCCAGCACCCCCGGCCCCCTCTATGGCTACACCTTC.

The gene calls are TRBV6-5 and TRBJ2-2; possibly TRBD2 for D (5 bases). V lost 6 bases, J lost 5 bases, and 16 bases lay in between. Germline V gene sequence: CDR1 MNHEY, CDR2 SVGAGI. The CDR3 is made up of 15 amino acids. CDR3 in amino acids: CASSLRGPRTGELFF. DNA for the CDR3: TGTGCCAGCAGCCTTCGAGGGCCTCGTACCGGGGAGCTGTTTTTT.

The V call is TRBV5-4, the J call TRBJ1-1, with 10 bases fitting TRBD1. The CDR3 contains 15 residues. Trimming at V came to 3 bases and at J to 5 bases, leaving 7 bases not matched to a gene. The germline V gene has CDR1 SGHNT and CDR2 YYREEE (reference sequence). The CDR3 DNA follows: TGTGCCAGCAGCTGGAGGGACAGGGGTGGAACTGAAGCTTTCTTT. This translates into CASSWRDRGGTEAFF.

V and J are TRBV9 and TRBJ2-7, with D perhaps assigned TRBD1 or TRBD2 (5 bases each). The CDR3 is 14 residues long. The germline gives CDR1 SGDLS, CDR2 YYNGEE. Trimming took off 0 bases at V and 0 bases at J, with 7 bases between the two ends. CDR3 DNA: TGTGCCAGCAGCGTAGAAGGGACCTCCTACGAGCAGTACTTC. Its translation: CASSVEGTSYEQYF.

For this clone: Other DNA sequences in this sample translate to the same CDR3. The CDR3 DNA is TGTGCCAGCAGCGTAGGGGCTAGCGGGAGCTACGAGCAGTACTTC. Translating it yields CASSVGASGSYEQYF. V usage is TRBV9 and J usage is TRBJ2-7, with 10 bases aligning to TRBD2. CDR1 and CDR2 from the germline V gene are SGDLS and YYNGEE. The CDR3 has 15 amino acids. V trimming: 0 bases; J trimming: 3 bases; junction bases outside the gene matches: 3.

The gene calls are TRBV7-9 and TRBJ2-7; 11 bases line up with TRBD2. In germline, CDR1 is SEHNR, CDR2 FQNEAQ (reference sequence). V was clipped by 5 bases and J by 2 bases; unmatched bases: 17. The CDR3 has 19 residues. This chain's CDR3 is CASSQSPLRGLADAYEQYF. CDR3 coding DNA: TGTGCCAGCAGCCAATCGCCACTAAGGGGACTAGCGGACGCCTACGAGCAGTACTTC.

V is TRBV27 and J is TRBJ1-5; TRBD1 aligns across 7 bases. This CDR3 is 15 amino acids long. Per germline, CDR1 MNHEY and CDR2 SMNVEV (reference sequence). J was trimmed by 1 base and V by 5 bases; bases with no gene match: 5. CDR3 residues: CASSPRQGSNQPQHF. The CDR3 DNA is TGTGCCAGCAGTCCCCGACAGGGAAGCAATCAGCCCCAGCATTTT.

This clone has a handful of counts. The chain recombines TRBV7-9 with TRBJ1-1, with 7 bases fitting TRBD1. This CDR3 contains 12 residues. V was clipped by 8 bases and J by 11 bases; unmatched bases: 11. Germline loops: CDR1 SEHNR, CDR2 FQNEAQ (reference sequence). This CDR3 is CASQTGELSAFF. For the CDR3, the DNA is TGTGCCAGCCAAACAGGGGAGCTTAGTGCTTTCTTT.